The next 12 T cell receptor beta chains were all read from a single sample in a study of monozygotic twins with inflammatory bowel disease. TCRdb reworked the 5' RACE reads into one entry per CDR3 protein, no DNA. The sample has over 200,000 distinct CDR3 sequences. The sample was blood. These receptors were obtained from a human donor with ulcerative colitis or Crohn's disease, or a healthy co-twin of an affected twin (not recorded which).

V usage is TRBV5-1 and J usage is TRBJ1-5. Germline assignment: CDR1 SGHRS and CDR2 YFSETQ. This CDR3 is built from 17 residues. This CDR3 is CASSPGAGSYSNQPQHF.

This chain joins TRBV5-1 and TRBJ1-1. Germline V gives CDR1 SGHRS, CDR2 YFSETQ. This CDR3 region has 16 residues. CDR3 sequence: CASSSAAYGVNTEAFF.

The rearrangement links TRBV6-6 to TRBJ2-7; TCRdb outputs TRBD2, but without DNA this stays unchecked. Germline lookup yields CDR1 MNHNY and CDR2 SVGAGI (reference sequence). CDR3 length: 12 residues. The CDR3 sequence is CASSRLGYEQYF.

The chain joins TRBV28 to TRBJ1-1; there is no DNA to check the TCRdb D call of TRBD1. Germline V gives CDR1 MDHEN, CDR2 SYDVKM. The CDR3 spans 15 residues. The CDR3 is CASSLVGQANTEAFF.

The V and J genes are TRBV11-2 and TRBJ2-3; TCRdb calls TRBD2, which cannot be checked without DNA. The CDR3 runs 18 residues. CDR1 SGHAT and CDR2 FQNNGV come from the germline V gene. The CDR3 is CASSLVARAGGRPDTQYF.

This rearrangement joins TRBV12-3 or TRBV12-4 to TRBJ1-2. CDR3 length: 13 amino acids. CDR3 sequence reads: CASSLTVAYGYTF.

The chain is built from TRBV25-1 and TRBJ1-6; TCRdb designates TRBD1, a call that cannot be tested without DNA. The CDR3 has 15 residues. Germline V CDR1 and CDR2: MGHDK, SYGVNS. CDR3: CASSSGTGPNSPLHF.

This chain links TRBV27 with TRBJ2-5; TCRdb designates TRBD2, a call that cannot be tested without DNA. This CDR3 contains 15 residues. Germline V gene sequence: CDR1 MNHEY, CDR2 SMNVEV (reference sequence). CDR3: CASSFEPGGRETQYF.

The chain is built from TRBV6-1 and TRBJ1-2. Germline V gene sequence: CDR1 MNHNS, CDR2 SASEGT. The length of the CDR3 is 15 residues. The CDR3 spells CASRVMGTLNYGYTF.

The CDR3 loop reads CSAPRPSGADTQYF. The chain uses TRBV20-1 and TRBJ2-3; TCRdb proposes TRBD2, but this gene call is untestable without DNA. The CDR3 is 14 amino acids. The germline CDR1 and CDR2 sequences are DFQATT and SNEGSKA (reference sequence).

This chain uses TRBV5-6 with TRBJ1-3. CDR3 length: 13 amino acids. The germline gives CDR1 SGHDT, CDR2 YYEEEE. This CDR3 is CASSLDGRNTIYF.

The rearrangement links TRBV3-1 to TRBJ2-5; TCRdb returns TRBD1, unconfirmable since there is no DNA. CDR1 LGHDT and CDR2 YNNKEL come from the germline V gene (reference sequence). This CDR3 has 17 amino acids. The CDR3 spells CASSQDFRGRYQETQYF.